The 3 T cell receptor beta chains below all came from one sample that was sequenced in a study of cytomegalovirus exposure and HLA in healthy donors. The PCR employed 60 Vbeta primers together with 13 Jbeta primers. Profiled with immunoSEQ multiplex PCR; TCRdb holds only in-frame clones, not every one. In all, the sample yields around 150,000 clones. Sequencing was done on a sample of PBMCs. These receptors came from a woman aged 60-75 years in good health and CMV-seronegative.

The chain couples TRBV19 to TRBJ2-1; a weak D match, TRBD2 (5 bases). The CDR3 loop spans 14 amino acids. The V gene lost 3 bases and the J gene lost 4 bases, with 10 bases spanning the gap. Germline V gene data show CDR1 as LNHDA and CDR2 as SQIVND (reference sequence). The CDR3 nucleotides read TGTGCCAGTAGTATGTACGGGATTTACAATGAGCAGTTCTTC. This gives the protein CASSMYGIYNEQFF. The whole variable domain, remainder taken from reference TRBV19 and TRBJ2-1, is DGGITQSPKYLFRKEGQNVTLSCEQNLNHDAMYWYRQDPGQGLRLIYYSQIVNDFQKGDIAEGYSVSREKKESFPLTVTSAQKNPTAFYLCASSMYGIYNEQFFGPGTRLTVL.

The chain recombines TRBV5-4 with TRBJ1-2, with D tentatively TRBD1 (5 bases). Trimming pared 2 bases from V and 2 bases from J, leaving 10 bases between. The CDR3 sequence is 14 residues long. CDR1 and CDR2 (germline): SGHNT, YYREEE (reference sequence). CDR3 in DNA: TGTGCCAGCAGCTTATACGCAGGGAACTATGGCTACACCTTC. It is translated as CASSLYAGNYGYTF.

The chain joins TRBV6-1 to TRBJ2-1; TRBD2 is a possible D gene (6 bases). V lost 6 bases, J lost 12 bases, and 15 bases lay in between. This CDR3 is built from 12 residues. Germline CDR1 reads MNHNS; CDR2 reads SASEGT. The CDR3 loop is CASSQRREVQFF. CDR3 bases: TGTGCCAGCAGCCAGCGGAGGGAAGTGCAGTTCTTC.